Shown below are 24 T cell receptor beta chains from a single sample sequenced in a study of cytomegalovirus exposure and HLA in healthy donors. The PCR made use of 60 Vbeta and 13 Jbeta primers. The assay was immunoSEQ multiplex PCR, and TCRdb's table has in-frame clones only and misses some. The sample carries some 140,000 clones, 65% to 80% recorded once. The sample consisted of PBMCs. The receptor set was obtained from a man between 18 and 29 years old in good health and CMV-seronegative.

The genes are TRBV6-6 and TRBJ2-5, with 9 positions matching TRBD2. The CDR3 length is 15 residues. Germline trimming cut 4 bases from V and 0 bases from J; bases unmatched to any gene: 3. Germline values: CDR1 MNHNY, CDR2 SVGAGI (reference sequence). The CDR3: CASSSSGAYQETQYF. CDR3 nucleotides: TGTGCCAGCAGTTCTAGCGGGGCGTACCAAGAGACCCAGTACTTC.

The V call is TRBV4-3, the J call TRBJ1-2, with D perhaps matching TRBD1 (5 bases). The germline gives CDR1 LGHNA, CDR2 YSLEER. CDR3 length: 13 residues. V dropped 2 bases and J dropped 4 bases, with 8 bases sitting between them. The CDR3 protein is CASSQQGGYGYTF. CDR3 nucleotide sequence: TGCGCCAGCAGCCAACAGGGTGGCTATGGCTACACCTTC.

The chain joins TRBV6-1 to TRBJ1-6, with TRBD1 as a possible D gene (5 bases). In germline, CDR1 is MNHNS, CDR2 SASEGT. The CDR3 length is 12 residues. V was trimmed by 9 bases and J by 5 bases, leaving 8 bases between them. The CDR3 DNA reads TGTGCCAGGGGAGGGGATAATTCACCCCTCCACTTT. Translation: CARGGDNSPLHF.

CDR3 sequence: CASSRAREDGYTF. The CDR3 coding sequence is TGTGCCAGCTCTCGGGCCCGGGAGGATGGCTACACCTTC. The chain uses TRBV18 and TRBJ1-2; D remains ambiguous. V was pared by 6 bases and J by 6 bases, with 14 bases between. CDR3 length equals 13 residues. CDR1 is KGHSH, CDR2 LQKENI, per germline.

This clone was recorded a few times. DNA of the CDR3: TGTGCCAGCAGCTTAGGGAGGGGCTTGGGCACTGAAGCTTTCTTT. It specifies CASSLGRGLGTEAFF. J is TRBJ1-1 and V is TRBV7-2; D perhaps matches TRBD1 (5 bases). CDR3 size: 15 residues. Trimming removed 1 base from V and 4 bases from J, with 13 bases in between. The germline V gene has CDR1 SGHTA and CDR2 FQGNSA.

This clone was recorded only once. Here the CDR3 DNA reads TGTGCCAGCAGCTTAGATCGGGACACTGAAGCTTTCTTT. It translates to CASSLDRDTEAFF. The chain links TRBV11-2 to TRBJ1-1; D is unclear. Germline assignment: CDR1 SGHAT and CDR2 FQNNGV. V lost 0 bases, J lost 3 bases, and 5 bases lay in between. CDR3 length equals 13 residues.

This clone was counted once. This CDR3 is CASSPPGGISTDTQYF. CDR3 bases: TGTGCCAGCTCACCACCGGGCGGGATAAGCACAGATACGCAGTATTTT. The chain links TRBV18 to TRBJ2-3, with a tentative D call TRBD2 (6 bases). The CDR3 is 16 amino acids. V dropped 0 bases and J dropped 0 bases, with 10 bases sitting between them. Germline loops: CDR1 KGHSH, CDR2 LQKENI. Full variable domain (remainder filled in from reference TRBV18 and TRBJ2-3): NAGVMQNPRHLVRRRGQEARLRCSPMKGHSHVYWYRQLPEEGLKFMVYLQKENIIDESGMPKERFSAEFPKEGPSILRIQQVVRGDSAAYFCASSPPGGISTDTQYFGPGTRLTVL.

The V call is TRBV9, the J call TRBJ2-7, with 9 bases aligning to TRBD2. Germline-derived CDR1 and CDR2 are SGDLS and YYNGEE. CDR3 length equals 14 residues. The ends lost 0 bases at V and 4 bases at J; junction bases unmatched: 2. The DNA of the CDR3 is TGTGCCAGCAGCGTAGGAGCGGGGGGTTACGAGCAGTACTTC. This sequence encodes CASSVGAGGYEQYF.

V gene TRBV10-3 combines with J gene TRBJ2-2; TRBD1 matches at 8 bases. CDR1 and CDR2 (germline): ENHRY, SYGVKD. This CDR3 has 16 residues. The ends lost 1 base at V and 6 bases at J; junction bases unmatched: 7. In nucleotides, the CDR3 is TGTGCCATCAGTGAGTGGGACAGGTATAACGCCGGGGAGCTGTTTTTT. This translates into CAISEWDRYNAGELFF.

The chain links TRBV7-3 to TRBJ1-2; 7 nucleotides match TRBD1. CDR3 length equals 15 residues. The V and J ends lost 2 bases and 6 bases, in that order; junction bases with no gene match: 9. The germline CDR1 and CDR2 sequences are SGHTA and FQGTGA. The CDR3 here is CASSLWSQGVDGYTF. The DNA of the CDR3 is TGTGCCAGCAGCTTATGGAGTCAGGGGGTCGATGGCTACACCTTC.

This chain uses TRBV2 with TRBJ1-2; 11 positions match TRBD1. This CDR3 is built from 16 residues. Germline V gives CDR1 SNHLY, CDR2 FYNNEI. The DNA for the CDR3 is TGTGCGGCCTCGGGGGGGACAGGGGGTTCGTGGTATGGCTACACCTTC. Residues: CAASGGTGGSWYGYTF.

The V gene is TRBV6-4, the J gene TRBJ1-1, with 8 positions matching TRBD1. The CDR3 is made up of 17 amino acids. V gave up 4 bases and J gave up 4 bases; unmatched junction bases: 14. Germline lookup yields CDR1 MRHNA and CDR2 SNTAGT. CDR3 DNA sequence: TGTGCCAGCAGTGCCCGCGGGGTAGGACAGGGTGGCACTGAAGCTTTCTTT. Translated: CASSARGVGQGGTEAFF.

This chain connects TRBV5-3 to TRBJ1-5; the match to TRBD1 covers 9 bases. TRBV5-3 is an open reading frame, and its role is uncertain. The V gene end was trimmed by 4 bases and the J gene end by 0 bases; junction bases not matched to a gene: 2. The CDR3 covers 15 residues. DNA for the CDR3: TGTGCCAGAAGCGACAGGGGGAATAGCAATCAGCCCCAGCATTTT. This encodes CARSDRGNSNQPQHF.

The chain couples TRBV9 to TRBJ2-2; D perhaps matches TRBD1 (6 bases). This CDR3 is built from 16 residues. Germline loops: CDR1 SGDLS, CDR2 YYNGEE. The V end lost 0 bases, the J end lost 2 bases, and 11 bases lay between the germline ends. CDR3 nucleotide sequence: TGTGCCAGCAGCGTAGGAGGGGGACAAAACACCGGGGAGCTGTTTTTT. It translates to CASSVGGGQNTGELFF.

The chain combines TRBV9 with TRBJ1-1; TRBD1 matches 7 bases. Looked up from germline, CDR1 is SGDLS and CDR2 is YYNGEE. The CDR3 length is 16 residues. The V and J ends lost 2 bases and 1 base, in that order; junction bases with no gene match: 8. CDR3 nucleotides: TGTGCCAGCAGCGTTTACAGGGGCTTCTCGAACACTGAAGCTTTCTTT. Amino acids: CASSVYRGFSNTEAFF.

The CDR3 DNA reads TGTGCCAGCAGTGAAATGGGCAGGGGGCAAGAGCAGTACGTC. Translating gives CASSEMGRGQEQYV. V is TRBV6-1 and J is TRBJ2-7, with 8 bases that match TRBD1. This CDR3 region has 14 residues. After removal of 2 bases from V and 7 bases from J, the junction contained 7 bases not matched to a gene. The germline gives CDR1 MNHNS, CDR2 SASEGT.

The rearrangement joins TRBV11-1 to TRBJ2-1, with a tentative D call TRBD2 (6 bases). CDR1 is SGHAT and CDR2 is FQDESV in the germline V gene (reference sequence). Trimming shortened V by 5 bases and J by 5 bases, and 16 bases separated the two germline ends. This CDR3 has 15 amino acids. The CDR3 region has the DNA TGTGCCAGCAGCCCAAGGCGGGGCCTCAACAATGAGCAGTTCTTC. Encoded protein: CASSPRRGLNNEQFF.

The V call is TRBV5-1, the J call TRBJ2-7, with D tentatively TRBD1 (6 bases). V dropped 2 bases and J dropped 4 bases, with 13 bases sitting between them. Germline lookup yields CDR1 SGHRS and CDR2 YFSETQ. This CDR3 contains 14 residues. The CDR3 spells CASSFGQTLYEQYF. The CDR3 bases are TGCGCCAGCAGCTTCGGACAGACCCTGTACGAGCAGTACTTC.

The chain has TRBV7-9 and TRBJ1-6; D is perhaps TRBD1 (6 bases). CDR1 SEHNR and CDR2 FQNEAQ come from the germline V gene (reference sequence). V lost 5 bases, J lost 10 bases, and 21 bases lay in between. The CDR3 runs to 16 residues. CDR3 DNA sequence: TGTGCCAGCAGCCCCCCTGCGGGGGGCGGAACCTCACCCCTCCACTTT. Protein sequence: CASSPPAGGGTSPLHF.

This chain joins TRBV7-9 and TRBJ2-7; D might be TRBD1 (7 bases). Germline CDR1 and CDR2: SEHNR and FQNEAQ (reference sequence). The CDR3 contains 14 residues. V was cut by 4 bases and J by 3 bases, with 13 bases left in between. CDR3 protein: CASSSGGSIYEQYV. The CDR3 coding sequence is TGTGCCAGCAGCTCAGGGGGGAGTATCTACGAGCAGTACGTC.

The chain recombines TRBV18 with TRBJ1-1; the match to TRBD1 covers 7 bases. This CDR3 is built from 16 residues. V trimming: 4 bases; J trimming: 5 bases; junction bases outside the gene matches: 13. Germline CDR1 reads KGHSH; CDR2 reads LQKENI. As DNA, the CDR3 is TGTGCCAGCTCACTCTACGACAGGGCCAGGGGAACTGAAGCTTTCTTT. This encodes CASSLYDRARGTEAFF.

The gene calls are TRBV9 and TRBJ1-1; TRBD1 is a possible D gene (5 bases). The CDR3 length is 12 residues. Deletions cut 4 bases from V and 7 bases from J, with 11 bases between. CDR1 SGDLS and CDR2 YYNGEE come from the germline V gene. Here the CDR3 reads CASSHMGGEAFF. In DNA, the CDR3 is TGTGCCAGCAGCCACATGGGGGGTGAAGCTTTCTTT.

The chain has TRBV19 and TRBJ1-2; D is unclear. V dropped 0 bases and J dropped 4 bases, with 12 bases sitting between them. This CDR3 is built from 15 residues. Germline V gene sequence: CDR1 LNHDA, CDR2 SQIVND (reference sequence). The CDR3 nucleotides are TGTGCCAGTAGTATAGATCACGGGAGGTTCTATGGCTACACCTTC. As protein: CASSIDHGRFYGYTF.

This chain links TRBV6-5 with TRBJ1-1; D is unresolved. V was pared by 0 bases and J by 1 base, with 6 bases between. The CDR3 length is 14 residues. Germline V gene data show CDR1 as MNHEY and CDR2 as SVGAGI. CDR3 sequence (DNA): TGTGCCAGCAGTTACTCGGCGGGGAACACTGAAGCTTTCTTT. It encodes CASSYSAGNTEAFF.